Sequencing of this TCR beta chain was carried out in a study of blood T cells in healthy people across ages. Study-level findings and limits: Estimates based on one million T cells were treated as lower bounds. Comparison with aged donors showed that long-lived donors had more naive CD4+ cells and higher diversity.

Sample-barcoded 5' priming and a J-beta primer mix drove a second PCR of roughly 7 to 11 cycles. Each cDNA molecule received a tag from a template-switch adaptor that had 12 random nucleotides. Via MiXCR, TCRdb re-called the 5' RACE reads, giving one row per CDR3 protein. This table has around 2 million distinct CDR3 sequences, roughly 43% appearing once. Germline CDR1 is MNHNS and CDR2 is SASEGT. The length of the CDR3 is 19 residues. Samples each had at least 5.5 micrograms of total RNA extracted. A remark on this clonotype: The antigen is undetermined. Mismatch with germline at one junction end may stem from a read error.

The specimen was blood. The chain carries TRBV6-1 and TRBJ2-1, with 12 positions matching TRBD2. The sequence was obtained from a human donor in good health. CDR3 amino acids: CASSQGASGGAIAYNERFF. The CDR3 DNA is TGTGCCAGCAGCCAAGGGGCTAGCGGGGGGGCAATCGCCTACAATGAGCGGTTCTTC.